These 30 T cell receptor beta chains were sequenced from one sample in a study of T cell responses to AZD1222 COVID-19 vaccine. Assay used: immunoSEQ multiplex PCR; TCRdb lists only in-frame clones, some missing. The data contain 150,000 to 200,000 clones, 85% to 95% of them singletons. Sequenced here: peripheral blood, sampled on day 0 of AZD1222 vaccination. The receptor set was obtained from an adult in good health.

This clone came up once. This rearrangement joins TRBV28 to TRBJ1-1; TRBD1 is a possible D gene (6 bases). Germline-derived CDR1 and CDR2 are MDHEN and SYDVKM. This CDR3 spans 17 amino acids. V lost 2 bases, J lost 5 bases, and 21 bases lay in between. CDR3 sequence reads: CASSLTPRWGAQTEAFF. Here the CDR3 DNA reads TGTGCCAGCAGTTTAACCCCACGTTGGGGGGCGCAGACTGAAGCTTTCTTT.

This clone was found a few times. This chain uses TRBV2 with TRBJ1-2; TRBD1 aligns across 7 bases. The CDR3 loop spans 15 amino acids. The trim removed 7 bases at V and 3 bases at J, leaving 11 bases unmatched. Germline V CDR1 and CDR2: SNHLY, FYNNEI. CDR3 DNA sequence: TGTGCCAGCAACCCTTCCGGGACAGCAGACTATGGCTACACCTTC. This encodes CASNPSGTADYGYTF.

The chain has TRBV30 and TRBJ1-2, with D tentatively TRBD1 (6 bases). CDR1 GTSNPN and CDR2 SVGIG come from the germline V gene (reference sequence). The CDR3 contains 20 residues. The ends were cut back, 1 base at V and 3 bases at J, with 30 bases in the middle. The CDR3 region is CAWSGYLPRQGGEGDYGYTF. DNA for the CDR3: TGTGCCTGGAGTGGTTATTTGCCCAGACAAGGGGGGGAGGGTGACTATGGCTACACCTTC.

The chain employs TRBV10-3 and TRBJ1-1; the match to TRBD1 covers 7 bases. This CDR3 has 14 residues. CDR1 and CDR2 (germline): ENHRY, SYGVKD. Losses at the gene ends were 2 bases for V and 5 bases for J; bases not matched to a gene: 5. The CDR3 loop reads CAISETTTGTEAFF. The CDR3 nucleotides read TGTGCCATCAGTGAGACGACGACAGGGACTGAAGCTTTCTTT.

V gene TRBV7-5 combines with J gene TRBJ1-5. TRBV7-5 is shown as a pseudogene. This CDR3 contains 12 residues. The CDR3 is CARRPSNQPQHF. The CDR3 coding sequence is TGTGCCAGGAGACCGAGCAATCAGCCCCAGCATTTT.

CDR3 amino acids: CAWSDSLTDRVYNEQFF. For the CDR3, the DNA is TGTGCCTGGAGTGATAGCCTGACCGACAGGGTATACAATGAGCAGTTCTTC. The rearrangement uses TRBV30 and TRBJ2-1; TRBD1 matches at 7 bases. Losses at the gene ends were 1 base for V and 4 bases for J; bases not matched to a gene: 13. The CDR3 sequence is 17 residues long. Germline V gene lookup returns CDR1 GTSNPN and CDR2 SVGIG (reference sequence).

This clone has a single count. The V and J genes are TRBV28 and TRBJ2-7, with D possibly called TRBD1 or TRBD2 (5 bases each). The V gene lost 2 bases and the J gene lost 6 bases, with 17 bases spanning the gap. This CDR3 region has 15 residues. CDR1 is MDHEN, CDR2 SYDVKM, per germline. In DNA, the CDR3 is TGTGCCAGCAGTTTAGGGGGAACCAGAGGTAGCGAGCAGTACTTC. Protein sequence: CASSLGGTRGSEQYF.

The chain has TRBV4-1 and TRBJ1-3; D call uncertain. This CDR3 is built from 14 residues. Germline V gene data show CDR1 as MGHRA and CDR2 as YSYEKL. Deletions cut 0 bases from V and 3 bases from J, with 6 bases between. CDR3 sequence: CASSQEEGGNTIYF. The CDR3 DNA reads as TGCGCCAGCAGCCAAGAGGAAGGTGGAAACACCATATATTTT.

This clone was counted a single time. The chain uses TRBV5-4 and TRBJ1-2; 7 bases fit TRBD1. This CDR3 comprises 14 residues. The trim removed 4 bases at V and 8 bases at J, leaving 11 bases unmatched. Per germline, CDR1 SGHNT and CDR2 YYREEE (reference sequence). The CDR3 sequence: CASSPGEGAGGYTF. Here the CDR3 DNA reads TGTGCCAGCAGCCCAGGGGAGGGGGCTGGGGGCTACACCTTC.

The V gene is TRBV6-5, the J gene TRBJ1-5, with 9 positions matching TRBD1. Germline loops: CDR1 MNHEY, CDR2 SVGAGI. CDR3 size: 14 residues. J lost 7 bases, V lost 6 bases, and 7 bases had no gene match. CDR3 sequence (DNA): TGTGCCAGCAGCCCGGGACAGGGCGGACAGCCCCAGCATTTT. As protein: CASSPGQGGQPQHF.

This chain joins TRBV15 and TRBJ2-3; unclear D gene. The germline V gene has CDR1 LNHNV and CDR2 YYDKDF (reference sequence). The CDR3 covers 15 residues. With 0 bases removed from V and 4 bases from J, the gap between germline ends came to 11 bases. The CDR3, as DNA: TGTGCCACCAGCAGAGAATTTCTAGAGGCAGATACGCAGTATTTT. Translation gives CATSREFLEADTQYF.

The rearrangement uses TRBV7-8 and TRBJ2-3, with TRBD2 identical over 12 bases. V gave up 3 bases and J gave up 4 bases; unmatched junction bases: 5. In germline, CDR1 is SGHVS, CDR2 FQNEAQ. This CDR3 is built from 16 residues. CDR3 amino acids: CASSLLAGGSPDTQYF. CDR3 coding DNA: TGTGCCAGCAGCTTGCTAGCGGGAGGGAGTCCAGATACGCAGTATTTT.

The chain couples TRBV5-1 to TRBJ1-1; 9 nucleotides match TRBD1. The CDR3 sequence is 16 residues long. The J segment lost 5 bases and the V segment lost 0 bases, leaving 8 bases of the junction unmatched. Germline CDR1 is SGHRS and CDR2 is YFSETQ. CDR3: CASSLAGTGSGTEAFF. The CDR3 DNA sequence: TGCGCCAGCAGCTTGGCTGGGACAGGGTCGGGTACTGAAGCTTTCTTT.

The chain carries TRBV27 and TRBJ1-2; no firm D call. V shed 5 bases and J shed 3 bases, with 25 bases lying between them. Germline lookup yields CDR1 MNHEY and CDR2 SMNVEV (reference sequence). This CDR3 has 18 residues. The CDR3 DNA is TGTGCCAGCAGTCCATGGATAGGGAGGATTTATGGTGACTATGGCTACACCTTC. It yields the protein CASSPWIGRIYGDYGYTF.

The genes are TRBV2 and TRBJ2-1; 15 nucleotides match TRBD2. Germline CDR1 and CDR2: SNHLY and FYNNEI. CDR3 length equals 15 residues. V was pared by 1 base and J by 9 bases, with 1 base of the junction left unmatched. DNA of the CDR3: TGTGCCAGCAGTGAAGTGGGACTAGCGGGAGGTGAGCAGTTCTTC. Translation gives CASSEVGLAGGEQFF.

The CDR3 loop is CASSYAPTPRLSSYNEQFF. The CDR3 coding sequence is TGTGCCAGCAGCTACGCCCCAACCCCCAGGCTTAGCTCCTACAATGAGCAGTTCTTC. V usage is TRBV7-2 and J usage is TRBJ2-1; no clear D. Trimming removed 4 bases at V and 0 bases at J, with 22 bases between. The CDR3 is made up of 19 amino acids. Germline V gives CDR1 SGHTA, CDR2 FQGNSA.

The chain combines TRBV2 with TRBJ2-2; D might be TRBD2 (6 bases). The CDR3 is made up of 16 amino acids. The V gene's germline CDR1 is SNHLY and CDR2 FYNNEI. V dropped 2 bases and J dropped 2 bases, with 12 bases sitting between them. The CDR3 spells CASSEWRGLNTGELFF. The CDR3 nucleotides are TGTGCCAGCAGTGAATGGCGGGGCCTAAACACCGGGGAGCTGTTTTTT.

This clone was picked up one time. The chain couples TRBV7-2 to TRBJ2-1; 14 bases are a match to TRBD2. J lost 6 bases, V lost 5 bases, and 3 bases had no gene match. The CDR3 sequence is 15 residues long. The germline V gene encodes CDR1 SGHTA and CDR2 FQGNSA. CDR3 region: CASSQGLAGANEQFF. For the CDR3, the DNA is TGTGCCAGCAGCCAGGGACTAGCGGGAGCCAATGAGCAGTTCTTC.

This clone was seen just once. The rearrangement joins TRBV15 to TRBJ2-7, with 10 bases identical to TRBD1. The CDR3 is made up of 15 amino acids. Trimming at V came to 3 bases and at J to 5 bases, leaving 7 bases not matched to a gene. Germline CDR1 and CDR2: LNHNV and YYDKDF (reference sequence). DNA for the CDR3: TGTGCCACCAGCAGGGGGACAGGGGTGTCCCACGAGCAGTACTTC. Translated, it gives CATSRGTGVSHEQYF.

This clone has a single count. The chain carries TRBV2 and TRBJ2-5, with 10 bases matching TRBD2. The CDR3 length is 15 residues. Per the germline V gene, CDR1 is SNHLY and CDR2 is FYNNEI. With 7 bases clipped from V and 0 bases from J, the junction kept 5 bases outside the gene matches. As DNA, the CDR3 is TGTGCCAGCAATATAGCGGGGGGATACCAAGAGACCCAGTACTTC. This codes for CASNIAGGYQETQYF.

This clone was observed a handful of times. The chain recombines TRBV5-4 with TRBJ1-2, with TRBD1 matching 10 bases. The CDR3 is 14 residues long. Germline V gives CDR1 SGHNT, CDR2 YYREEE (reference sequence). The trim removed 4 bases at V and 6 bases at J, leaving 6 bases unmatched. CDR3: CASSPLDRGHGYTF. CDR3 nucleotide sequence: TGTGCCAGCAGCCCGCTAGACAGGGGGCATGGCTACACCTTC.

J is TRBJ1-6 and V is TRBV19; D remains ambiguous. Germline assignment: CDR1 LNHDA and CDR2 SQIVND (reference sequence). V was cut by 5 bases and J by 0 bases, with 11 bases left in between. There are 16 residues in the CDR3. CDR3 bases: TGTGCCAGTAGTCCCTCATGGAGCTCCTATAATTCACCCCTCCACTTT. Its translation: CASSPSWSSYNSPLHF.

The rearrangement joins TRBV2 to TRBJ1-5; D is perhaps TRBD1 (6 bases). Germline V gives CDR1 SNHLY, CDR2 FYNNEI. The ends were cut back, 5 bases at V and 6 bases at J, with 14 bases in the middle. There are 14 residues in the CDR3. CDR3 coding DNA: TGTGCCAGCAGTCCAACAGGGTACGGTCAGCCCCAGCATTTT. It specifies CASSPTGYGQPQHF.

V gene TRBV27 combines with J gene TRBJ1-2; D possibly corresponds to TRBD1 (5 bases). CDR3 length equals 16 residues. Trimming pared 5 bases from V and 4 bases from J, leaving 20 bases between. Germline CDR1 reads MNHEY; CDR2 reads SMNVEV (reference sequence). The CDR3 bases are TGTGCCAGCAGTGGTAGCCGGGACCGCGGACCCTATGGCTACACCTTC. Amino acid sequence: CASSGSRDRGPYGYTF.

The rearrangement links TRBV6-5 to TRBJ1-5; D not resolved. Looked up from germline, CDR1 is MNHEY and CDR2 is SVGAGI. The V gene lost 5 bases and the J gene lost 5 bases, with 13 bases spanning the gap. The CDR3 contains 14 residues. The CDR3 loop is CASSSRRGDQPQHF. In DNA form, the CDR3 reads TGTGCCAGCAGTAGCCGGAGAGGAGATCAGCCCCAGCATTTT.

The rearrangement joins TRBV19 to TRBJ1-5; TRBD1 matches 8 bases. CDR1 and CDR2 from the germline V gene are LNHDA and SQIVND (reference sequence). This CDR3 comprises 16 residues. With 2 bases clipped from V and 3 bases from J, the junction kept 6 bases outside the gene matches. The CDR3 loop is CASSILGGQVNQPQHF. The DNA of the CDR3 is TGTGCCAGTAGTATATTAGGGGGACAGGTCAATCAGCCCCAGCATTTT. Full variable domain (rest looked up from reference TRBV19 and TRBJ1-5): DGGITQSPKYLFRKEGQNVTLSCEQNLNHDAMYWYRQDPGQGLRLIYYSQIVNDFQKGDIAEGYSVSREKKESFPLTVTSAQKNPTAFYLCASSILGGQVNQPQHFGDGTRLSIL.

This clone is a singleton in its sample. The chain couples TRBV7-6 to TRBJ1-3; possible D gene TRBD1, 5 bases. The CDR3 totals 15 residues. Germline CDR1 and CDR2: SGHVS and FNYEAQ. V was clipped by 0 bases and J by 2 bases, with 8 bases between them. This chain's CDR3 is CASSLAGGAGNTIYF. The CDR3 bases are TGTGCCAGCAGCTTAGCGGGGGGGGCTGGAAACACCATATATTTT.

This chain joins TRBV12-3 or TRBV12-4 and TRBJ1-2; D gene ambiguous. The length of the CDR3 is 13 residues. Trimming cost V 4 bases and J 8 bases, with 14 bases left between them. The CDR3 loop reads CASSSRENSGYTF. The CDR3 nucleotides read TGTGCCAGCAGTTCCCGAGAGAATTCAGGCTACACCTTC.

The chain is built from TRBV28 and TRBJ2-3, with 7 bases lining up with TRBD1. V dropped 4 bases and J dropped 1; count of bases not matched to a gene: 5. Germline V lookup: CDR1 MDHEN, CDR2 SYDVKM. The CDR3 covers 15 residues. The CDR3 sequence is CASSSGTEGTDTQYF. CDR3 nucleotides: TGTGCCAGCAGTTCCGGGACAGAAGGCACAGATACGCAGTATTTT. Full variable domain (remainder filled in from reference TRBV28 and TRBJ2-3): DVKVTQSSRYLVKRTGEKVFLECVQDMDHENMFWYRQDPGLGLRLIYFSYDVKMKEKGDIPEGYSVSREKKERFSLILESASTNQTSMYLCASSSGTEGTDTQYFGPGTRLTVL.

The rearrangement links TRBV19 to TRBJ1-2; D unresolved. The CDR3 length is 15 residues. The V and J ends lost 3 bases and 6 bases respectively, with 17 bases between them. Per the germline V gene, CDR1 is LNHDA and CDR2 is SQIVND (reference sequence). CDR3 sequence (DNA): TGTGCCAGTAGTATCGCACCGACATTGTCGGATGGCTACACCTTC. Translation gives CASSIAPTLSDGYTF.